The 25 T cell receptor beta chains below come from one sample, sequenced in a study of OX40 agonist ivuxolimab in advanced cancers. The data were produced by immunoSEQ multiplex PCR, yet TCRdb's version contains in-frame clones alone and is incomplete. The sample lists approximately 67,000 clones; roughly 80% were seen once. Sequencing was performed on CD4+ or CD8+ T cells sorted from blood, taken in a trial of the OX40 agonist ivuxolimab. These TCRs come from an adult with an advanced solid tumor such as melanoma, head and neck, liver or kidney cancer.

This chain joins TRBV27 and TRBJ2-5; a possible D gene is TRBD2 (6 bases). The V end was cut by 5 bases, the J end by 0 bases, with 7 bases between. CDR1 is MNHEY and CDR2 is SMNVEV in the germline V gene (reference sequence). This CDR3 region has 13 residues. Written as DNA, the CDR3 is TGTGCCAGCAGTAGGGACTACCAAGAGACCCAGTACTTC. This encodes CASSRDYQETQYF.

V usage is TRBV14 and J usage is TRBJ2-2, with 7 bases aligning to TRBD2. Germline V lookup: CDR1 SGHDN, CDR2 FVKESK. The CDR3 spans 17 residues. J lost 0 bases, V lost 1 base, and 5 bases had no gene match. The CDR3 DNA reads TGTGCCAGCAGCCAAGGGGCTAGCGGACCGAACACCGGGGAGCTGTTTTTT. Its translation: CASSQGASGPNTGELFF.

The J gene is TRBJ2-2, the V gene TRBV5-1, with TRBD1 matching over 7 bases. The germline V gene has CDR1 SGHRS and CDR2 YFSETQ. V trimming: 1 base; J trimming: 0 bases; junction bases outside the gene matches: 3. The CDR3 runs to 16 residues. CDR3 loop: CASSLWGTANTGELFF. The CDR3 DNA follows: TGCGCCAGCAGCTTGTGGGGGACAGCGAACACCGGGGAGCTGTTTTTT.

This chain connects TRBV14 to TRBJ2-7; the D is unclear. V gave up 4 bases and J gave up 2 bases, with 3 bases separating them. In germline, CDR1 is SGHDN, CDR2 FVKESK. CDR3 size: 11 residues. The CDR3 protein is CASSRTYEQYF. CDR3 DNA sequence: TGTGCCAGCAGCCGGACCTACGAGCAGTACTTC.

This rearrangement joins TRBV19 to TRBJ2-5, with TRBD2 matching over 11 bases. Germline V gene data show CDR1 as LNHDA and CDR2 as SQIVND (reference sequence). Trimming cost V 5 bases and J 4 bases; bases outside gene matches: 9. The CDR3 has 16 amino acids. The CDR3 nucleotides read TGTGCCAGTAGTCCAATAACTAGCGGGAGACCAGAGACCCAGTACTTC. This translates into CASSPITSGRPETQYF.

The chain uses TRBV5-1 and TRBJ2-3, with D uncertain. Germline V CDR1 and CDR2: SGHRS, YFSETQ. This CDR3 has 11 residues. V was clipped by 0 bases and J by 6 bases, with 2 bases between them. The CDR3 is CASSLVDTQYF. The CDR3 DNA follows: TGCGCCAGCAGCTTGGTGGATACGCAGTATTTT.

This clone was recorded once. The V and J genes are TRBV4-1 and TRBJ2-1; D is ambiguous. Germline CDR1 reads MGHRA; CDR2 reads YSYEKL. The CDR3 sequence is 15 residues long. V lost 0 bases to trimming and J lost 8 bases, with 14 bases between them. In DNA, the CDR3 is TGCGCCAGCAGCCAAGATCATAACTCGCGAGATGAGCAGTTCTTC. It codes for CASSQDHNSRDEQFF.

Only a few counts were recorded for this clone. This sequence joins TRBV7-2 and TRBJ1-2; 8 nucleotides match TRBD1. The CDR3 is 14 residues long. Germline V gene lookup returns CDR1 SGHTA and CDR2 FQGNSA. The V segment lost 5 bases and the J segment 7 bases; nucleotides outside the gene matches: 9. The CDR3 reads CASSGIRTGSGYTF. DNA for the CDR3: TGTGCCAGCAGCGGAATACGGACAGGGTCTGGCTACACCTTC.

The chain has TRBV7-7 and TRBJ2-5; D unresolved. This CDR3 spans 13 amino acids. V dropped 0 bases and J dropped 2 bases, with 4 bases sitting between them. Germline loops: CDR1 SSHAT, CDR2 FNYEAQ (reference sequence). CDR3 residues: CASSLAEQETQYF. CDR3 nucleotide sequence: TGTGCCAGCAGCTTAGCTGAACAAGAGACCCAGTACTTC.

The chain carries TRBV14 and TRBJ1-2, with D unclear. Trimming left V 2 bases short and J 4 bases short, with 8 bases between. CDR3 length: 13 residues. Germline lookup yields CDR1 SGHDN and CDR2 FVKESK. CDR3 nucleotides: TGTGCCAGCAGCCAACTCCCAGTCTATGGCTACACCTTC. Protein sequence: CASSQLPVYGYTF.

The chain uses TRBV4-3 and TRBJ2-3; 10 bases match TRBD2. The germline CDR1 and CDR2 sequences are LGHNA and YSLEER. V shed 0 bases and J 3 bases; nucleotides not matched to a gene: 9. The CDR3 extends over 18 amino acids. CDR3 region: CASSQDFDRSGRTDTQYF. The CDR3 DNA reads TGCGCCAGCAGCCAAGATTTCGATCGTAGCGGGAGGACAGATACGCAGTATTTT.

V usage is TRBV13 and J usage is TRBJ2-2; D unresolved. CDR3 length: 14 residues. CDR1 and CDR2 from the germline V gene are PRHDT and FYEKMQ (reference sequence). The V and J ends lost 1 base and 1 base respectively, with 4 bases between them. This CDR3 is CASSLVLNTGELFF. The CDR3 DNA reads TGTGCCAGCAGCTTAGTCCTGAACACCGGGGAGCTGTTTTTT.

V usage is TRBV5-1 and J usage is TRBJ2-2; 7 nucleotides agree with TRBD1. Trimming cost V 0 bases and J 4 bases; bases outside gene matches: 6. The CDR3 totals 16 residues. Germline V gives CDR1 SGHRS, CDR2 YFSETQ. CDR3 nucleotides: TGCGCCAGCAGCTTGGAATCAGGGGGAAGCACCGGGGAGCTGTTTTTT. Residues: CASSLESGGSTGELFF. Filled out from reference TRBV5-1 and TRBJ2-2, the complete variable domain reads KAGVTQTPRYLIKTRGQQVTLSCSPISGHRSVSWYQQTPGQGLQFLFEYFSETQRNKGNFPGRFSGRQFSNSRSEMNVSTLELGDSALYLCASSLESGGSTGELFFGEGSRLTVL.

V and J are TRBV19 and TRBJ2-4; 7 bases are a match to TRBD1. CDR3 length equals 13 residues. Germline V lookup: CDR1 LNHDA, CDR2 SQIVND (reference sequence). The V and J ends lost 6 bases and 8 bases, in that order; junction bases with no gene match: 7. The CDR3, as DNA: TGTGCCAGTAGATCGACAGGGCTCGACATTCAGTACTTC. Encoded protein: CASRSTGLDIQYF.

The count of this clone is one. The chain couples TRBV5-4 to TRBJ2-6; TRBD1 matches 11 bases. CDR3 length: 17 amino acids. V shed 4 bases and J 0 bases; nucleotides not matched to a gene: 3. Germline lookup yields CDR1 SGHNT and CDR2 YYREEE (reference sequence). CDR3 nucleotide sequence: TGTGCCAGCAGCGCCGGGACAGGGGGCTCTGGGGCCAACGTCCTGACTTTC. This codes for CASSAGTGGSGANVLTF.

This clone was seen more than once but under ten times. This chain joins TRBV29-1 and TRBJ2-1; D remains ambiguous. This CDR3 region has 13 residues. The V end was cut by 0 bases, the J end by 5 bases, with 8 bases between. The V gene's germline CDR1 is SQVTM and CDR2 ANQGSEA. This chain's CDR3 is CSVEERGNNEQFF. As DNA, the CDR3 is TGCAGCGTTGAAGAACGCGGTAACAATGAGCAGTTCTTC.

The chain uses TRBV7-2 and TRBJ2-7, with 13 bases identical to TRBD2. The CDR3 runs to 15 residues. V lost 7 bases, J lost 1 base, and 4 bases stayed unmatched. Germline V gene lookup returns CDR1 SGHTA and CDR2 FQGNSA. In nucleotides, the CDR3 is TGTGCCAGCACCCGACTAGCGGGAGGTTCCTACGAGCAGTACTTC. Amino acid sequence: CASTRLAGGSYEQYF.

The rearrangement uses TRBV4-3 and TRBJ2-1, with D uncertain. V lost 0 bases and J 7 bases, leaving 10 bases between the germline ends. The V gene's germline CDR1 is LGHNA and CDR2 YSLEER. This CDR3 contains 14 residues. Here the CDR3 reads CASSQEGRKNEQFF. As DNA, the CDR3 is TGCGCCAGCAGCCAAGAAGGTAGGAAGAATGAGCAGTTCTTC.

This sequence joins TRBV5-1 and TRBJ2-5; the match to TRBD1 covers 10 bases. This CDR3 has 15 residues. Germline V CDR1 and CDR2: SGHRS, YFSETQ. The junction had 5 bases not matched to a gene; V was cut back by 4 bases and J by 2 bases. As DNA, the CDR3 is TGCGCCAGCAGCCGCCGGGACAGGGGTCAAGAGACCCAGTACTTC. This gives the protein CASSRRDRGQETQYF.

The rearrangement links TRBV5-1 to TRBJ2-1, with 9 bases matching TRBD2. This CDR3 is built from 18 residues. Germline-derived CDR1 and CDR2 are SGHRS and YFSETQ. Trimming took 0 bases from V and 8 from J; bases not matched to a gene: 15. The CDR3 nucleotides are TGCGCCAGCAGCTTGGGGAGGGTGCCATCCGCGGGAGGGGATGAGCAGTTCTTC. Protein product: CASSLGRVPSAGGDEQFF.

This chain joins TRBV7-2 and TRBJ1-1; 7 bases are shared with TRBD1. V was clipped by 6 bases and J by 4 bases; unmatched bases: 8. CDR3 length equals 14 residues. CDR1 is SGHTA, CDR2 FQGNSA, per germline. The CDR3, as DNA: TGTGCCAGCAGGACAGGGTCCCGGTTCACTGAAGCTTTCTTT. This codes for CASRTGSRFTEAFF.

The rearrangement joins TRBV27 to TRBJ1-4; D gene unclear. Germline CDR1 MNHEY, CDR2 SMNVEV (reference sequence). V lost 1 base to trimming and J lost 3 bases, with 6 bases between them. This CDR3 contains 14 residues. The CDR3 DNA follows: TGTGCCAGCAGTTTATACACATCTAATGAAAAACTGTTTTTT. Amino acid sequence: CASSLYTSNEKLFF.

This clone was seen a handful of times. V is TRBV7-2 and J is TRBJ2-7, with TRBD2 matching 8 bases. Per germline, CDR1 SGHTA and CDR2 FQGNSA. The CDR3 is 16 residues long. J lost 3 bases, V lost 5 bases, and 12 bases had no gene match. CDR3 DNA: TGTGCCAGCAGCCCGAAAGAGGGACTAGTTGGCTACGAGCAGTACTTC. Residues: CASSPKEGLVGYEQYF.

This sequence joins TRBV29-1 and TRBJ1-4, with TRBD1 as a possible D gene (5 bases). V lost 1 base and J lost 5, with 11 bases in between. Germline V gene lookup returns CDR1 SQVTM and CDR2 ANQGSEA. The CDR3 spans 14 residues. This chain's CDR3 is CSVEGSGTNEKLFF. The CDR3 coding sequence is TGCAGCGTTGAAGGTTCAGGGACGAATGAAAAACTGTTTTTT.

This clone was counted only a few times. The chain couples TRBV19 to TRBJ1-5; 9 bases align to TRBD1. V lost 5 bases, J lost 7 bases, and 6 bases stayed unmatched. CDR1 and CDR2 (germline): LNHDA, SQIVND (reference sequence). The CDR3 covers 14 residues. Here the CDR3 DNA reads TGTGCCAGTAGTGTACAGGGGGCCGGGCAGCCCCAGCATTTT. Residues: CASSVQGAGQPQHF.